This TCR beta chain was identified during a study of blood T cell repertoires in COVID-19. Study-wide context: Samples representing acute and convalescent COVID-19 were sourced from the United States, Italy and Spain. PBMCs, B-cell-depleted T cells, or T cells were the source of the cDNA or gDNA that made up the material.

How the authors handled the data: By means of reference gene primer amplification, nucleated cell counts were estimated. Some clones are missing from TCRdb's copy, which holds only in-frame ones; the method was immunoSEQ multiplex PCR. The V and J calls and clone size were taken over from that table, and D and trimming were inferred from the DNA. This repertoire shows tens of thousands of clones, 65% to 85% found once; its top ten account for roughly 3.2%. CDR1 SQVTM and CDR2 ANQGSEA come from the germline V gene. V shed 6 bases and J shed 3 bases, with 14 bases lying between them. This CDR3 has 14 residues.

The chain employs TRBV29-1 and TRBJ1-4; weak D call: TRBD1 (5 bases). The TCR originated in a man in his 60s with acute or convalescent COVID-19. Sequencing was done on a sample of peripheral blood. CDR3 sequence reads: CSVSGRLANEKLFF. CDR3 DNA: TGCAGCGTCTCAGGGCGCCTGGCTAATGAAAAACTGTTTTTT.